The clone carrying this T cell receptor (beta chain) was seen at least ten times. The CDR3 is made up of 15 amino acids. With V trimmed by 1 base and J by 5 bases, 7 bases remained unmatched. CDR1 SGHTA and CDR2 FQGTGA come from the germline V gene. TCRdb reanalysed the RT-PCR reads using MiXCR and keeps one entry per CDR3 protein. This table holds more than 550,000 distinct CDR3 sequences, 14% found once. The clonotype originates from a female donor in good health, serving as a healthy control. The material sequenced was memory CD4+ T cells from blood. The rearrangement uses TRBV7-3 and TRBJ2-5; TRBD2 aligns across 7 bases. The DNA for the CDR3 is TGTGCCAGCAGCTTAAGTGGGCGGGGAGGGGAGACCCAGTACTTC. Translation gives CASSLSGRGGETQYF.